This entry lists 4 T cell receptor beta chains sequenced from one sample in a study of blood T cell repertoires in COVID-19. The table came from immunoSEQ multiplex PCR; TCRdb's copy has only in-frame clones and leaves some out. This sample has fewer than 50,000 clones, with more than 75% found just once. Material for sequencing was peripheral blood. Receptors were obtained from a man between 45 and 60 years old with active COVID-19.

The V call is TRBV23-1, the J call TRBJ2-1; D is ambiguous. TRBV23-1 counts as an open reading frame of uncertain function. V was clipped by 0 bases and J by 7 bases, with 16 bases between them. The CDR3 runs to 16 residues. CDR3 in amino acids: CASSQSMLGPGNEQFF. The CDR3 region has the DNA TGCGCCAGCAGTCAATCGATGCTGGGTCCCGGGAATGAGCAGTTCTTC.

V gene TRBV14 combines with J gene TRBJ2-1; 10 bases align to TRBD2. Germline CDR1 and CDR2: SGHDN and FVKESK. J lost 3 bases, V lost 4 bases, and 3 bases had no gene match. This CDR3 is built from 15 residues. The CDR3 is CASSPRLAGYNEQFF. In DNA, the CDR3 is TGTGCCAGCAGCCCCCGACTAGCGGGCTACAATGAGCAGTTCTTC.

Here the CDR3 reads CASSLGLAPPSEQYF. The CDR3 DNA is TGTGCCAGCAGCTTGGGACTAGCGCCTCCTAGCGAGCAGTACTTC. V and J are TRBV7-3 and TRBJ2-7; TRBD2 aligns across 10 bases. The CDR3 is 15 amino acids. After removal of 3 bases from V and 6 bases from J, the junction contained 8 bases not matched to a gene. From germline, CDR1 is SGHTA and CDR2 FQGTGA.

This clone was recorded a few times. The V and J genes are TRBV19 and TRBJ2-2; D may be TRBD2 (6 bases). The V end was cut by 7 bases, the J end by 4 bases, with 19 bases between. The CDR3 is made up of 16 amino acids. Germline lookup yields CDR1 LNHDA and CDR2 SQIVND (reference sequence). CDR3: CASTFGGSSVTGELFF. The CDR3 DNA follows: TGTGCCAGTACCTTCGGAGGGAGTTCGGTCACCGGGGAGCTGTTTTTT.